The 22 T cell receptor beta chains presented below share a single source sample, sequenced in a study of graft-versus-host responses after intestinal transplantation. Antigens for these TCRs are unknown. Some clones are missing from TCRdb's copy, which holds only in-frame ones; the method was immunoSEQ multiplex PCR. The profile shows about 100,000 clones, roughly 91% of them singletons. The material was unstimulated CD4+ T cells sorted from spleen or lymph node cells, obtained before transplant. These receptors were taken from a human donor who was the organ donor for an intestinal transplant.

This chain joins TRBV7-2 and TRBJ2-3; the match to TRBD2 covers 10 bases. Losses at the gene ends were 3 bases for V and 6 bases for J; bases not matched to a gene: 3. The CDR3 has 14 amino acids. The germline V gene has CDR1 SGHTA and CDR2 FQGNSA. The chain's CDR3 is CASSFGLAADTQYF. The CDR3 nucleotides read TGTGCCAGCAGCTTCGGACTAGCGGCCGATACGCAGTATTTT.

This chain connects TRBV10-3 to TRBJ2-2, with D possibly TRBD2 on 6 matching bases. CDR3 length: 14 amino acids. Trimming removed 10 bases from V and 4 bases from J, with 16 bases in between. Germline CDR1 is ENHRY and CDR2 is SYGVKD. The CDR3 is CATAAGHSTGELFF. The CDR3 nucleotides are TGTGCCACGGCAGCGGGTCATAGCACCGGGGAGCTGTTTTTT.

The CDR3 DNA sequence: TGTGCCAGCAGCCAAATTCGTACTAGCGGGGTACTCCAAGAGACCCAGTACTTC. Encoded protein: CASSQIRTSGVLQETQYF. This chain uses TRBV4-2 with TRBJ2-5, with 10 bases aligning to TRBD2. Losses at the gene ends were 2 bases for V and 1 base for J; bases not matched to a gene: 10. CDR3 length: 18 residues. In germline, CDR1 is LGHNA, CDR2 YNFKEQ.

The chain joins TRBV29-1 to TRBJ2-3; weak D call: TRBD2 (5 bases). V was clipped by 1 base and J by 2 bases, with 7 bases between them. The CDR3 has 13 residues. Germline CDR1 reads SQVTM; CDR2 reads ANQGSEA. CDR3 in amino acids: CSVEGTATDTQYF. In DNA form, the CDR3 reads TGCAGCGTTGAAGGGACTGCCACAGATACGCAGTATTTT.

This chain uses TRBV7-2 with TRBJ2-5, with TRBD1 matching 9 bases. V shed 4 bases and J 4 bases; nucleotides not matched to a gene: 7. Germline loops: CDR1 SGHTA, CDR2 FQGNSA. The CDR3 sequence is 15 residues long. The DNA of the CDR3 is TGTGCCAGCAGCTCCGGGGGGACAGGGAGAGAGACCCAGTACTTC. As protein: CASSSGGTGRETQYF.

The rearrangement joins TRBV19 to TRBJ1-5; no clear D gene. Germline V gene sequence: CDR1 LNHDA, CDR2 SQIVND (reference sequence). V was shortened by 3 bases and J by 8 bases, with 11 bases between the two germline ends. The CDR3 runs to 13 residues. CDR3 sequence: CASSIGPVEPQHF. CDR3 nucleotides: TGTGCCAGTAGTATTGGCCCTGTGGAGCCCCAGCATTTT.

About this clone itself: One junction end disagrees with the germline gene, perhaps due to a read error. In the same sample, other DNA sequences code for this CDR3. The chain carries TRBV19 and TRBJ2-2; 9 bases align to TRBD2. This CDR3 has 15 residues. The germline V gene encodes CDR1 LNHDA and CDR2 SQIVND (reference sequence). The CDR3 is CASRSSGTNTGELFF. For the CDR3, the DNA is TGTGCCAGTAGGTCTAGCGGGACGAACACCGGGGAGCTATTTTTT.

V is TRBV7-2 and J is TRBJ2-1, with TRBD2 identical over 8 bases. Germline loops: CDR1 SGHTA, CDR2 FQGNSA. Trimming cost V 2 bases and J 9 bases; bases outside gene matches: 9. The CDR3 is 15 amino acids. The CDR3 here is CASSLIDSGVAEQFF. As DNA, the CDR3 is TGTGCCAGCAGCTTAATCGATAGCGGGGTGGCTGAGCAGTTCTTC.

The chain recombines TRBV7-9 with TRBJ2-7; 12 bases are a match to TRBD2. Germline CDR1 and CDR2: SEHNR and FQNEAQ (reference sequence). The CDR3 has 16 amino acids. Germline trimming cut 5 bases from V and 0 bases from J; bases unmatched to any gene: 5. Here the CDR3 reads CASSPETSGGSYEQYF. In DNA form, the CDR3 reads TGTGCCAGCAGCCCAGAGACTAGCGGGGGCTCCTACGAGCAGTACTTC.

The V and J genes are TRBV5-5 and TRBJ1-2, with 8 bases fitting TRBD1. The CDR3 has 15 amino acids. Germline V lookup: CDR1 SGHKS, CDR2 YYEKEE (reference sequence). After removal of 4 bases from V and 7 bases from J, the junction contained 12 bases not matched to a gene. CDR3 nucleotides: TGTGCCAGCAGCCCAACGGCGACAGGGGTCAGTGGCTACACCTTC. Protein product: CASSPTATGVSGYTF.

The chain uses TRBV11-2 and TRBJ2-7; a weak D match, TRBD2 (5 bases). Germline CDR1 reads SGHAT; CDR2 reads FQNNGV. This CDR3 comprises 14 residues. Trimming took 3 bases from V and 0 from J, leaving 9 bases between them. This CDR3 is CASSFTGSSYEQYF. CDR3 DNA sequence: TGTGCCAGCAGCTTCACGGGGAGCTCCTACGAGCAGTACTTC. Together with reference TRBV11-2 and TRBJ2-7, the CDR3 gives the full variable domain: EAGVAQSPRYKIIEKRQSVAFWCNPISGHATLYWYQQILGQGPKLLIQFQNNGVVDDSQLPKDRFSAERLKGVDSTLKIQPAKLEDSAVYLCASSFTGSSYEQYFGPGTRLTVT.

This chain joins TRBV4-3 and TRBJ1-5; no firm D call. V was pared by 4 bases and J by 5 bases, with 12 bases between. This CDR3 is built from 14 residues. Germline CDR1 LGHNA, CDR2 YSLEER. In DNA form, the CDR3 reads TGCGCCAGCAGCCTCAGCCAGGCCGATCAGCCCCAGCATTTT. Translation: CASSLSQADQPQHF.

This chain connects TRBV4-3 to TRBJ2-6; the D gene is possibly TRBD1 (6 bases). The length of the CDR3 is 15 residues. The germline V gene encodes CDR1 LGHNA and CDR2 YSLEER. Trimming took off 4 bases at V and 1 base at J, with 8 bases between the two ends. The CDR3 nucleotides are TGCGCCAGCAGCCGGGGGCGGTCTGGGGCCAACGTCCTGACTTTC. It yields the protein CASSRGRSGANVLTF.

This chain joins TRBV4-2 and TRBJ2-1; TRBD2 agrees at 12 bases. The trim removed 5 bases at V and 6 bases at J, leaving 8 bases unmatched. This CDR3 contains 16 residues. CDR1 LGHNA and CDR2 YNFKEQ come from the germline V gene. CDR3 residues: CASSIFGTSGLNEQFF. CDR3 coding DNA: TGTGCCAGCAGCATTTTCGGGACTAGCGGGCTCAATGAGCAGTTCTTC.

The CDR3 bases are TGTGCCAGCAGCCAAGACAACTCTGGGGCCAACGTCCTGACTTTC. The encoded protein is CASSQDNSGANVLTF. The gene calls are TRBV4-2 and TRBJ2-6, with unresolved D. Germline loops: CDR1 LGHNA, CDR2 YNFKEQ. CDR3 length: 15 amino acids. V was clipped by 0 bases and J by 0 bases, with 3 bases between them.

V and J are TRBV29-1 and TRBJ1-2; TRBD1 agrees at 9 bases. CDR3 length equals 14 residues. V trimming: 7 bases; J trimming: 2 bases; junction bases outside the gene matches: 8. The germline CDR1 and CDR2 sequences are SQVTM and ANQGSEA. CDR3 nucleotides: TGCAGCGCCTGGACAGGGGCTATCAACTATGGCTACACCTTC. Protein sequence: CSAWTGAINYGYTF.

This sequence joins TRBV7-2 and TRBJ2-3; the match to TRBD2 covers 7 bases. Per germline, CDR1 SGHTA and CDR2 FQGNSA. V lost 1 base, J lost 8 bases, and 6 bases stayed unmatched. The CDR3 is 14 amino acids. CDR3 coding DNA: TGTGCCAGCAGCTTAGAGGTGGGGACTACTACGCAGTATTTT. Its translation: CASSLEVGTTTQYF.

Here the CDR3 reads CASSTGLSSYNSPLHF. CDR3 DNA sequence: TGTGCCAGCAGTACAGGGCTCAGCTCCTATAATTCACCCCTCCACTTT. The chain is built from TRBV28 and TRBJ1-6; a possible D gene is TRBD1 (6 bases). Germline assignment: CDR1 MDHEN and CDR2 SYDVKM. The V gene lost 5 bases and the J gene lost 0 bases, with 11 bases spanning the gap. CDR3 length equals 16 residues.

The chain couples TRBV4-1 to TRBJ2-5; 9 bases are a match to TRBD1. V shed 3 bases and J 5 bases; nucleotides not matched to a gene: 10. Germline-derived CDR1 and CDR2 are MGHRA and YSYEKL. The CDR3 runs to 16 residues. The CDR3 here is CASSQDTGGAYETQYF. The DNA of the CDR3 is TGCGCCAGCAGCCAGGATACAGGGGGCGCATATGAGACCCAGTACTTC.

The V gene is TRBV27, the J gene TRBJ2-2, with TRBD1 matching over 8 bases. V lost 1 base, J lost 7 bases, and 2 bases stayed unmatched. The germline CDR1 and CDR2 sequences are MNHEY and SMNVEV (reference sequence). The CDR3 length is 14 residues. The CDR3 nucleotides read TGTGCCAGCAGTTTATTACAGGGGGACGGGGAGCTGTTTTTT. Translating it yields CASSLLQGDGELFF.

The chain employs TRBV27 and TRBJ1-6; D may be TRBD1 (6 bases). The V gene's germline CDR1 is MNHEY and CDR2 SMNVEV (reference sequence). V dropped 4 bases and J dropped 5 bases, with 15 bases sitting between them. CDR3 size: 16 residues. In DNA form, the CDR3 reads TGTGCCAGCAGTTCCCCGCGAGGACAGAATAATTCACCCCTCCACTTT. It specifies CASSSPRGQNNSPLHF.

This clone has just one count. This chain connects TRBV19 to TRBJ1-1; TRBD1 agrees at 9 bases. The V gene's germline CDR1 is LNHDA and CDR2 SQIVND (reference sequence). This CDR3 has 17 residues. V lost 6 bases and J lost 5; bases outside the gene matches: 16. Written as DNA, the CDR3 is TGTGCCAGTAGCGAGAACAGGGGGCCGGCGTTCAAAACTGAAGCTTTCTTT. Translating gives CASSENRGPAFKTEAFF.